The clone carrying this T cell receptor beta chain showed up many times. What it recognizes is unknown. Then a second PCR, running about 6 to 11 cycles, was carried out with a sample-barcoded 5' primer and a J-beta primer mix. Every cDNA was tagged by a template-switch adaptor with 12 random nucleotides. Using its own MiXCR run on the 5' RACE reads, TCRdb lists one record per CDR3 protein. The sample consists of hundreds of thousands of distinct CDR3 sequences, about 30% of them appearing once. The data derive from a study of blood T cells in healthy people across ages. Study outcomes and limitations: Researchers report that TCR beta diversity correlated strongly with naive T cell percentage. Per-million-T-cell TCR beta diversity fell roughly linearly with age.

The clonotype was recovered from a woman aged 80 or older in good health. The sequenced material came from blood.

As DNA, the CDR3 is TGCAGTGCTCCCCCAGGGTACCAAGAGACCCAGTACTTC. As protein: CSAPPGYQETQYF. This sequence joins TRBV20-1 and TRBJ2-5, with a possible D match to TRBD1 (5 bases). The CDR3 loop spans 13 amino acids. The ends were cut back, 5 bases at V and 0 bases at J, with 10 bases in the middle. Germline-derived CDR1 and CDR2 are DFQATT and SNEGSKA (reference sequence).